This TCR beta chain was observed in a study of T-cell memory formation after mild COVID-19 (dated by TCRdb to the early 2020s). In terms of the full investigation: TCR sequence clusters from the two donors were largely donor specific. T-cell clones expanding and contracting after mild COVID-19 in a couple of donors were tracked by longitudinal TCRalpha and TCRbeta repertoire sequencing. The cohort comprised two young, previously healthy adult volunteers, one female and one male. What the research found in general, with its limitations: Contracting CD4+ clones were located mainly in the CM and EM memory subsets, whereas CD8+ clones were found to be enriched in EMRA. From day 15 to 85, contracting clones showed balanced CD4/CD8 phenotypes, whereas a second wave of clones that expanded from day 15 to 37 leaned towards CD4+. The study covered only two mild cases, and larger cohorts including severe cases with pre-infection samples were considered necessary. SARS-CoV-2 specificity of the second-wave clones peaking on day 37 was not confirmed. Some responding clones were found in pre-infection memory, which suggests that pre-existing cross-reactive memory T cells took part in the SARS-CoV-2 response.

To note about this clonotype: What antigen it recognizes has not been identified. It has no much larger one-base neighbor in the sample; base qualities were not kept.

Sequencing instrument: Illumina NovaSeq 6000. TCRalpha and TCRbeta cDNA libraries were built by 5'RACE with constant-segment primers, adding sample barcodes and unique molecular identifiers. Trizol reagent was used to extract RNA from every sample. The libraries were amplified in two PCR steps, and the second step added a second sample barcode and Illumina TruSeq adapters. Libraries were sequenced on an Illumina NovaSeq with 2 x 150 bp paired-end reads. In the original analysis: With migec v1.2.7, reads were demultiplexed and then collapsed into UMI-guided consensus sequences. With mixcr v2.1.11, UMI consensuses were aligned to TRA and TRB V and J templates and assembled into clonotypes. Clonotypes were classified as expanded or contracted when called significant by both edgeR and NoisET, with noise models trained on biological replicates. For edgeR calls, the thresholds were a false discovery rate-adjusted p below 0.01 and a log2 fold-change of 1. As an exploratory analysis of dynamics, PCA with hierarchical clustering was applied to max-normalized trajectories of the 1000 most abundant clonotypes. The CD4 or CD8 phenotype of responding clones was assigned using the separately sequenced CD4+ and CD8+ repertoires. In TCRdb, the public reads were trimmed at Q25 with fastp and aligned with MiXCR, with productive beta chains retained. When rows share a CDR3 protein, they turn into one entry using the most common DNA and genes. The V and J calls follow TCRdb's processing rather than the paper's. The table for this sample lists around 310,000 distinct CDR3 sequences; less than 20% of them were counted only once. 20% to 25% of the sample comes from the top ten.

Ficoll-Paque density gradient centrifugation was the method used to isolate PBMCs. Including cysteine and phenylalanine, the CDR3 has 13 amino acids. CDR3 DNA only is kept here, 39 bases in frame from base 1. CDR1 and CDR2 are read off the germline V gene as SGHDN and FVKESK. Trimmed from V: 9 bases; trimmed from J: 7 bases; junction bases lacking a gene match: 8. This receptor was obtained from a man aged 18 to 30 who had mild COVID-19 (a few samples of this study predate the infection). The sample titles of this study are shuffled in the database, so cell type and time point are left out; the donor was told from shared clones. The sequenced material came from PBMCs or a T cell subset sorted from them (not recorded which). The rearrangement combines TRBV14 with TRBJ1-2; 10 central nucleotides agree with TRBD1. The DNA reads TGTGCCAGTAAACGACAGGGGGCGGCTGGCTACACCTTC. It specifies CASKRQGAAGYTF.